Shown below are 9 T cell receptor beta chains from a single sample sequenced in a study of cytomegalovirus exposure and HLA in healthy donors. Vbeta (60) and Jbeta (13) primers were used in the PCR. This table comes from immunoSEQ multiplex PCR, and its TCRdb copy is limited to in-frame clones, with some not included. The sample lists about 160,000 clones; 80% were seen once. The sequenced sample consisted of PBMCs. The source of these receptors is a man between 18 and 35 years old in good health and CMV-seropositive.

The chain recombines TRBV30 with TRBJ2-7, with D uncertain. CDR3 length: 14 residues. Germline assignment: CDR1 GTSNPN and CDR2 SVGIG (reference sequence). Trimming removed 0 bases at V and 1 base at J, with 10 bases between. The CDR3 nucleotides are TGTGCCTGGAGTGTAGTGGCACAGTCCTACGAGCAGTACTTC. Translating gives CAWSVVAQSYEQYF.

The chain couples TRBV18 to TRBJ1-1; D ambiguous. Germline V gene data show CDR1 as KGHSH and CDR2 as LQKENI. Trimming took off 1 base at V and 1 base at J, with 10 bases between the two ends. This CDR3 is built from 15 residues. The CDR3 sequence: CASSPQGGTNTEAFF. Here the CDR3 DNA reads TGTGCCAGCTCACCACAGGGAGGAACGAACACTGAAGCTTTCTTT.

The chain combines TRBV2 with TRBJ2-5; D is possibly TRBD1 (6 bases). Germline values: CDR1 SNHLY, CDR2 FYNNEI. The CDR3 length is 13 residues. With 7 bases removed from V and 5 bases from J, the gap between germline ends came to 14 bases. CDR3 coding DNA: TGTGCCAGCAAGGGGGAAGGTCGGGAGACCCAGTACTTC. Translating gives CASKGEGRETQYF.

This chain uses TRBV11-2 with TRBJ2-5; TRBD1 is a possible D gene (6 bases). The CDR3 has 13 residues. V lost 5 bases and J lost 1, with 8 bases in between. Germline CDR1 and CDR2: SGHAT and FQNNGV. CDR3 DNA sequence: TGTGCCAGCAGCGAGACAGGCCAAGAGACCCAGTACTTC. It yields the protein CASSETGQETQYF. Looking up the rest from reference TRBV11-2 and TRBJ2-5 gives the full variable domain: EAGVAQSPRYKIIEKRQSVAFWCNPISGHATLYWYQQILGQGPKLLIQFQNNGVVDDSQLPKDRFSAERLKGVDSTLKIQPAKLEDSAVYLCASSETGQETQYFGPGTRLLVL.

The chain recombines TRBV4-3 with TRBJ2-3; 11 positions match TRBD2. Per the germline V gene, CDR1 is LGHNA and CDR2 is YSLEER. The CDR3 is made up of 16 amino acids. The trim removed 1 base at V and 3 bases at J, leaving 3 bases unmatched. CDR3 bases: TGCGCCAGCAGCCAAGGTACTAGCGGGGGAACAGATACGCAGTATTTT. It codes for CASSQGTSGGTDTQYF.

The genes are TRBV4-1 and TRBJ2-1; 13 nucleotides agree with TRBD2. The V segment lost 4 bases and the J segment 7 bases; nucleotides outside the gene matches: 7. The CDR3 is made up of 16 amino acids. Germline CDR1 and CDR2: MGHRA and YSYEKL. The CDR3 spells CASSRDRTSGSNEQFF. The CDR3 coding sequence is TGCGCCAGCAGCCGAGATCGGACTAGCGGGAGTAATGAGCAGTTCTTC.

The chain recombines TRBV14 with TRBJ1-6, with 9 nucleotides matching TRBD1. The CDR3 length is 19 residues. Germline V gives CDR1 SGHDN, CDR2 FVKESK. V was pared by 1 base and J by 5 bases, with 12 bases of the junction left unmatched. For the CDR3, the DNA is TGTGCCAGCAGCCAAGCAAGGACAGGGGATAATCCCCATAATTCACCCCTCCACTTT. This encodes CASSQARTGDNPHNSPLHF.

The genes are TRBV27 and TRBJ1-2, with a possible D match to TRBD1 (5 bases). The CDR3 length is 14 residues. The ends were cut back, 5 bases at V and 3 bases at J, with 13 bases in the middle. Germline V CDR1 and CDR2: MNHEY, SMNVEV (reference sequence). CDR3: CASSPAGEYYGYTF. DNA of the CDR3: TGTGCCAGCAGTCCGGCGGGGGAATACTATGGCTACACCTTC.

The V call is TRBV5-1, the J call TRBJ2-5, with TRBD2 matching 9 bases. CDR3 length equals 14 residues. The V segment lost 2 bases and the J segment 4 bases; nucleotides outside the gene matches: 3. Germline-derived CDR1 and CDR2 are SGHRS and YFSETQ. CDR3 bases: TGCGCCAGCAGCTTAGCGGGAGGTCCAGAGACCCAGTACTTC. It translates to CASSLAGGPETQYF.